These T cell receptor beta chains were read from a single sample in a study of cytomegalovirus exposure and HLA in healthy donors. Produced via immunoSEQ multiplex PCR; TCRdb's table is partial and in-frame only. The sample holds 60,000 to 75,000 clones; around 74% are singletons and the top ten take about a fifth. The source material was PBMCs. Receptors originate from a woman in her thirties in good health and CMV-seropositive. The CDR3 runs from the conserved cysteine through the conserved F or W. A D gene is named only where the DNA matches it firmly. A clone size is listed for some rows: how often the clone was seen (once, few, many), or a class if it is expanded.

V	J	D	size	DNA	CDR3
TRBV5-4	TRBJ1-5	-	-	TGTGCCAGCAGCTTGAGGCAGCAGGGCAATCAGCCCCAGCATTTT	CASSLRQQGNQPQHF
TRBV4-2	TRBJ2-1	TRBD2	-	TGTGCCAGCAGCCGGGATGGAGGGAGGGCTTACAATGAGCAGTTCTTC	CASSRDGGRAYNEQFF
TRBV28	TRBJ1-5	TRBD1	-	TGTGCCAGCAGTTTATTCCGGGACAGGAATCAGCCCCAGCATTTT	CASSLFRDRNQPQHF
TRBV28	TRBJ2-3	-	-	TGTGCCAGCACACAAGGAGGCGGGACGGGCACAGATACGCAGTATTTT	CASTQGGGTGTDTQYF
TRBV30	TRBJ2-6	-	-	TGTGCCTGGAGTTCAACAGGGACCTCTGGGGCCAACGTCCTGACTTTC	CAWSSTGTSGANVLTF
TRBV18	TRBJ1-1	TRBD1	-	TGTGCCAGCTCTCCCGACAGGGTGAACACTGAAGCTTTCTTT	CASSPDRVNTEAFF
TRBV5-1	TRBJ2-7	-	-	TGCGCCAGCAGCTTGCGGGGTCTTACCTACGAGCAGTACTTC	CASSLRGLTYEQYF
TRBV30	TRBJ2-3	-	-	TGTGCCTGGAAGCCCCCCGTATGGGCAGGTAGGACAGATACGCAGTATTTT	CAWKPPVWAGRTDTQYF
TRBV4-2	TRBJ2-5	-	-	TGTGCCAGCAGCCAAGGAGGAGAGACCCAGTACTTC	CASSQGGETQYF
TRBV18	TRBJ1-2	-	-	TGTGCCAGCTCCCCGAAACAGGAACCTCGAGGTGGCTACACCTTC	CASSPKQEPRGGYTF
TRBV4-1	TRBJ1-2	TRBD1	once	TGCGCCAGCAGCCAGGCTAGAGGACAGGGACAAGGCTACACCTTC	CASSQARGQGQGYTF
TRBV28	TRBJ2-7	-	once	TGTGCCAGCACAGGACAGAACTACGAGCAGTACTTC	CASTGQNYEQYF
TRBV4-2	TRBJ2-3	TRBD2	-	TGTGCCAGCAGCCTTCTAGCGGGAGACACAGATACGCAGTATTTT	CASSLLAGDTDTQYF
TRBV30	TRBJ2-1	-	-	TGTGCCTGGAGTGTATCGGGACTGCAGTTCTTC	CAWSVSGLQFF
TRBV6-1	TRBJ1-3	-	-	TGTGCCAGCAGTGAAGGGGGAGGTGGAAACACCATATATTTT	CASSEGGGGNTIYF
TRBV5-1	TRBJ2-7	-	few	TGCGCCAGCAGCTCACCTCCGACAGGTCTGGGCGAGCAGTACTTC	CASSSPPTGLGEQYF
TRBV6-5	TRBJ1-2	TRBD1	-	TGTGCCAGCAGTTACGCAGGGGGCTACTATGGCTACACCTTC	CASSYAGGYYGYTF
TRBV5-4	TRBJ1-1	-	-	TGTGCCAGCAGCTTGGATCTGACTGAAGCTTTCTTT	CASSLDLTEAFF
TRBV19	TRBJ1-1	-	-	TGTGCCAGTAGACTGGACAGTCTCCTTGGCACTGAAGCTTTCTTT	CASRLDSLLGTEAFF
TRBV4-3	TRBJ2-3	-	-	TGCGCCAGCAGCCACGGCGGGTTCAGAACAGATACGCAGTATTTT	CASSHGGFRTDTQYF
TRBV18	TRBJ1-5	-	-	TGTGCCAGCTCAGTAGACAGGTTACAGCCCCAGCATTTT	CASSVDRLQPQHF
TRBV20-1	TRBJ1-4	-	-	TGCAGTACGATTCTAGGTGAAAAACTGTTTTTT	CSTILGEKLFF
TRBV15	TRBJ2-3	TRBD1	-	TGTGCCACCGCTACAGGACGACAGGGGGCGGTGGATACGCAGTATTTT	CATATGRQGAVDTQYF
TRBV29-1	TRBJ2-2	TRBD2	-	TGCAGCGTTGAAACGGGAGGCGATACCGGGGAGCTGTTTTTT	CSVETGGDTGELFF
TRBV29-1	TRBJ2-1	TRBD2	-	TGCAGCGTTGACGGACTAGCGGGCAATGAGCAGTTCTTC	CSVDGLAGNEQFF
TRBV10-3	TRBJ2-7	-	-	TGTGCCATCAGGGGAGCCTCCTACGAGCAGTACTTC	CAIRGASYEQYF
TRBV5-1	TRBJ2-7	TRBD2	once	TGCGCCAGCGGGCTAGCGGGAGGCTCCTACGAGCAGTACTTC	CASGLAGGSYEQYF
TRBV6-1	TRBJ2-7	TRBD1	once	TGTGCCAGCACCTCAGGGGGCTCTACCTACGAGCAGTACTTC	CASTSGGSTYEQYF
TRBV6-1	TRBJ2-3	-	-	TGTGCCGTAGCGCGGAGGGGTACAGATACGCAGTATTTT	CAVARRGTDTQYF
TRBV6-6	TRBJ2-7	-	-	TGTGCCAGCAGTTACTCCTCGGACAGTTCCTACGAGCAGTACTTC	CASSYSSDSSYEQYF
TRBV30	TRBJ2-2	TRBD2	-	TGTGCCTGCCCCTATCTACGTCCGGGACTAGCGGGGTCAAACACCGGGGAGCTGTTTTTT	CACPYLRPGLAGSNTGELFF
TRBV6-1	TRBJ2-7	TRBD1	few	TGTGCCAGCAGTGCCTGGGACAGGGGATACGAGCAGTACTTC	CASSAWDRGYEQYF
TRBV28	TRBJ1-1	-	-	TGTGCCAGCAGTTTTCAAAACTTGAACACTGAAGCTTTCTTT	CASSFQNLNTEAFF
TRBV29-1	TRBJ1-4	-	-	TGCAGCGTCCGACAGACTTCAAATGAAAAACTGTTTTTT	CSVRQTSNEKLFF
TRBV6-5	TRBJ1-2	TRBD1	few	TGTGCCAGCAGCTCTGGGACAGGGAGCTCGAATGGCTACACCTTC	CASSSGTGSSNGYTF
TRBV28	TRBJ1-5	-	-	TGTGCCAGCAGAGAAGTGGGAGTGAGCAATCAGCCCCAGCATTTT	CASREVGVSNQPQHF
TRBV14	TRBJ1-2	TRBD1	-	TGTGCCAGCAGCCAAGCCTACTCCGGGACAGGGGGCGAGGGCTACACCTTC	CASSQAYSGTGGEGYTF
TRBV30	TRBJ2-1	TRBD2	once	TGTGCGGCGGGAGACAATGAGCAGTTCTTC	CAAGDNEQFF
TRBV5-4	TRBJ2-5	-	-	TGTGCCAGCAGCCAGACAGGTCAAGAGACCCAGTACTTC	CASSQTGQETQYF
TRBV5-1	TRBJ2-1	TRBD1	-	TGCGCCAGCAGCTTGGGGGGACAGGGATCGGGTGAGCAGTTCTTC	CASSLGGQGSGEQFF
TRBV14	TRBJ2-5	TRBD2	-	TGTGCCAGCAGCCACCTAGCGGGGGCCCTCCAAGAGACCCAGTACTTC	CASSHLAGALQETQYF
TRBV19	TRBJ1-2	TRBD1	few	TGTGCCAGTAGCTCCCCCCGGGACAGGGCGGGCTACACCTTC	CASSSPRDRAGYTF
TRBV9	TRBJ2-2	-	-	TGTGCCAGCAGCCTCCAGGGGACACACACCGGGGAGCTGTTTTTT	CASSLQGTHTGELFF
TRBV27	TRBJ2-7	-	-	TGTGCCAGCAGGGGGCAGACCTACGAGCAGTACTTC	CASRGQTYEQYF
TRBV5-4	TRBJ2-3	TRBD2	once	TGTGCCAGCAGCTTTGGTGGCGGGAGTGGAACAGATACGCAGTATTTT	CASSFGGGSGTDTQYF
TRBV5-4	TRBJ1-2	-	-	TGTGCCAGCAGCTTGGGTTCAGGGAACCGCTATGGCTACACCTTC	CASSLGSGNRYGYTF
TRBV4-1	TRBJ2-7	TRBD1	-	TGCGCCAGCAGCCAAGACCGGGACAGGGCCTACGAGCAGTACTTC	CASSQDRDRAYEQYF
TRBV10-3	TRBJ2-7	TRBD1	-	TGTGCCATCAGAGATTCCCTTGTGACAGGGAACGGGTACGAGCAGTACTTC	CAIRDSLVTGNGYEQYF
TRBV6-1	TRBJ2-5	-	few	TGTGCCAGCATCTCGAGAGAGACCCAGTACTTC	CASISRETQYF
TRBV2	TRBJ2-7	TRBD1	-	TGTGCCAGCAGTGAGTGGCTGGACAGGGGTTTAGACGAGCAGTACTTC	CASSEWLDRGLDEQYF
TRBV2	TRBJ1-2	TRBD1	few	TGTGCCAGCAGCCCCGACAGGGACCACTATGGCTACACCTTC	CASSPDRDHYGYTF
TRBV7-8	TRBJ2-7	-	-	TGTGCCACCCAGACTCTTTACTCCTACGAGCAGTACTTC	CATQTLYSYEQYF
TRBV14	TRBJ2-2	-	-	TGTGCCAGCAGCCAAGCAGGGTTGAGGACCGGGGAGCTGTTTTTT	CASSQAGLRTGELFF
TRBV7-2	TRBJ2-7	TRBD2	-	TGTGCCAGCAGCCCGACCCGCACTAGCGGGTCCTACGAGCAGTACTTC	CASSPTRTSGSYEQYF
TRBV6-5	TRBJ1-4	-	-	TGTGCCAGCAGTCCGGGCCAGAGCGGTGAAAAACTGTTTTTT	CASSPGQSGEKLFF
TRBV11-2	TRBJ2-1	TRBD1	-	TGTGCCAGCAGCTCCCGGACAGGGGACGAGCAGTTCTTC	CASSSRTGDEQFF
TRBV13	TRBJ2-1	-	-	TGTGCCAGCAGCTCTCGACAGGGAGGCAATGAGCAGTTCTTC	CASSSRQGGNEQFF
TRBV4-1	TRBJ1-1	-	-	TGCGCCAGCAGCCACCGCGGTCAGGGTAACACTGAAGCTTTCTTT	CASSHRGQGNTEAFF
TRBV28	TRBJ1-1	TRBD1	-	TGTGCCAGCAGTTTGAAATACGGACAGGACACTGAAGCTTTCTTT	CASSLKYGQDTEAFF
TRBV29-1	TRBJ2-7	TRBD1	-	TGCAGCGCTGGGACAGACTACGAGCAGTACTTC	CSAGTDYEQYF